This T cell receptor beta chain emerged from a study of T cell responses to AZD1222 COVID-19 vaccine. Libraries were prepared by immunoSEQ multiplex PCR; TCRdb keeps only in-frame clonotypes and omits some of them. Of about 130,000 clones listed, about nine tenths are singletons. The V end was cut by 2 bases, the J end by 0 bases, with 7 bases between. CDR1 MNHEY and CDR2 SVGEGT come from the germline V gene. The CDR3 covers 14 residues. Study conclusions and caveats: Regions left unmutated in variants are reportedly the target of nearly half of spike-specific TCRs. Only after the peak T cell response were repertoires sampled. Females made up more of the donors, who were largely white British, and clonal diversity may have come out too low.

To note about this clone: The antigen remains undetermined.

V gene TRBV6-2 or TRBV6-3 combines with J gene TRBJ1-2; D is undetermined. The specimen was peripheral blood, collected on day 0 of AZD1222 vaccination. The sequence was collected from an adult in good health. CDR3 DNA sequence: TGTGCCAGCAGTTACGACGGTACTAACTATGGCTACACCTTC. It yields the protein CASSYDGTNYGYTF.